Reported below is one T cell receptor beta chain. The antigen is undetermined. V lost 3 bases and J 12 bases, leaving 21 bases between the germline ends. Germline V gene lookup returns CDR1 SGHAT and CDR2 FQDESV (reference sequence). CDR3 length: 15 amino acids. Generation of TCR beta libraries employed quantitative 5'-RACE incorporating molecular barcodes. One entry per CDR3 protein, called by TCRdb with MiXCR from the 5' RACE reads. The sample holds roughly 370,000 distinct CDR3 sequences, 20% to 25% seen once. The data were taken from a study of CD8 T cells in ankylosing spondylitis. General observations from the study: Ankylosing spondylitis blood appeared to carry a characteristic TCR beta motif of roughly eight highly homologous variants. In ankylosing spondylitis patients, matched synovial fluid reportedly showed significant enrichment of disease-linked clones.

V gene TRBV11-1 combines with J gene TRBJ2-1, with D possibly TRBD2 on 5 matching bases. The receptor's source is a male donor with ankylosing spondylitis. The sequencing input was blood, either unsorted or a sorted T cell fraction (not recorded which). The CDR3 loop reads CASSFDGHEDSVQFF. The DNA for the CDR3 is TGTGCCAGCAGCTTCGATGGGCATGAGGACTCGGTGCAGTTCTTC.